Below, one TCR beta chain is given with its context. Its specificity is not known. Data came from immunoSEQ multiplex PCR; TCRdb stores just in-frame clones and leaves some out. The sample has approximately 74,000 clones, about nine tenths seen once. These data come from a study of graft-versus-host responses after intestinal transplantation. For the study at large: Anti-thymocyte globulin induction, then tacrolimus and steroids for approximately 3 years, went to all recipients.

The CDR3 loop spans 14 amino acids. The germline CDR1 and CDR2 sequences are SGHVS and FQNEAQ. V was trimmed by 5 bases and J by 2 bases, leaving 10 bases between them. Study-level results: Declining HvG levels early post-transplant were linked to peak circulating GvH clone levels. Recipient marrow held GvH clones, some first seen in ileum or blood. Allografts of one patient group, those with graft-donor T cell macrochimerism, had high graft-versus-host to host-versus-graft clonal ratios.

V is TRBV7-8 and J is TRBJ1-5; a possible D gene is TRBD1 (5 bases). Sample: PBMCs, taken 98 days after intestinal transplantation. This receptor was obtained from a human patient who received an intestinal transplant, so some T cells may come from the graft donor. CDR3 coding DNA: TGTGCCAGCAGCCTCCGGGACCGCAATCAGCCCCAGCATTTT. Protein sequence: CASSLRDRNQPQHF. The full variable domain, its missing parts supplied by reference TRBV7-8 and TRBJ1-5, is GAGVSQSPRYKVAKRGQDVALRCDPISGHVSLFWYQQALGQGPEFLTYFQNEAQLDKSGLPSDRFFAERPEGSVSTLKIQRTQQEDSAVYLCASSLRDRNQPQHFGDGTRLSIL.